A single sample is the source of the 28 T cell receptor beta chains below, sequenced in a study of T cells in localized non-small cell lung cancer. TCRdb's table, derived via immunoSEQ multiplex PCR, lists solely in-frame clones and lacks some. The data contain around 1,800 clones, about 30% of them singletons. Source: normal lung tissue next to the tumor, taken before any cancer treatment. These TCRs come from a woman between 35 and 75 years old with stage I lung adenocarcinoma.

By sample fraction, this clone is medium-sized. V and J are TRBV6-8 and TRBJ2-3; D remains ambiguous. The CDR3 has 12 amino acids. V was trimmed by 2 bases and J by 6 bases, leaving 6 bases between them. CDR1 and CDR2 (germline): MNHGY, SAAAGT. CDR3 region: CASSYGSDTQYF. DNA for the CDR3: TGTGCCAGCAGTTACGGGTCGGATACGCAGTATTTT.

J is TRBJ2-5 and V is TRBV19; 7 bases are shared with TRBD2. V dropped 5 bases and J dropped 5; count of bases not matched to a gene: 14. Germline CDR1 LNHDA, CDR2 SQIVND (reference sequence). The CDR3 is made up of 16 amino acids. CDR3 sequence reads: CASSSPWGGRGETQYF. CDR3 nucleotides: TGTGCCAGTAGTTCCCCCTGGGGCGGGAGAGGCGAGACCCAGTACTTC. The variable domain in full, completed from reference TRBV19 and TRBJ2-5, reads DGGITQSPKYLFRKEGQNVTLSCEQNLNHDAMYWYRQDPGQGLRLIYYSQIVNDFQKGDIAEGYSVSREKKESFPLTVTSAQKNPTAFYLCASSSPWGGRGETQYFGPGTRLLVL.

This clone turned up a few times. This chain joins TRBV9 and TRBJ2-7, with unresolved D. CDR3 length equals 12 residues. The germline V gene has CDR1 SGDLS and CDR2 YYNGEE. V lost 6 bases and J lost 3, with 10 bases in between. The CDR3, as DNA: TGTGCCAGCACCAACGATCGCTACGAGCAGTACTTC. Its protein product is CASTNDRYEQYF.

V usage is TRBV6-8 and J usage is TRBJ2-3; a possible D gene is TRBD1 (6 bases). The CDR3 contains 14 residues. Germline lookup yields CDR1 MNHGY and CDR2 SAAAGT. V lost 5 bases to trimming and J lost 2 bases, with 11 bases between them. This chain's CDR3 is CASSGGQHTDTQYF. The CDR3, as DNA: TGTGCCAGCAGTGGAGGACAGCACACAGATACGCAGTATTTT.

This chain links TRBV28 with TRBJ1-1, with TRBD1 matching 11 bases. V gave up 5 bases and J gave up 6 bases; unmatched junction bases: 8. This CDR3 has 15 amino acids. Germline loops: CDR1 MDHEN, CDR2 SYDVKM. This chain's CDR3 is CASSTGTGGRSEAFF. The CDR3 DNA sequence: TGTGCCAGCAGTACCGGGACAGGGGGTAGGTCTGAAGCTTTCTTT. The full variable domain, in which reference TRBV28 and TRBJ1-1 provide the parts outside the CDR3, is DVKVTQSSRYLVKRTGEKVFLECVQDMDHENMFWYRQDPGLGLRLIYFSYDVKMKEKGDIPEGYSVSREKKERFSLILESASTNQTSMYLCASSTGTGGRSEAFFGQGTRLTVV.

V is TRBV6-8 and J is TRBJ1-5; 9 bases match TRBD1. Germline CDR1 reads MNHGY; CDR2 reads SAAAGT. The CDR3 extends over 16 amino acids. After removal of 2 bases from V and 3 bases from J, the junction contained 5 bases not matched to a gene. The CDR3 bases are TGTGCCAGCAGTTACACCGGGACAGGGATCAATCAGCCCCAGCATTTT. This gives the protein CASSYTGTGINQPQHF.

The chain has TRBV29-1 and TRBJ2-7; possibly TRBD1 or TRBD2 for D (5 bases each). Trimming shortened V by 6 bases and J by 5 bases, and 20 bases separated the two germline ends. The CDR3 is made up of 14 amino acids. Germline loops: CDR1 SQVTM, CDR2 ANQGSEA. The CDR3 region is CSVSPATGTHEQYF. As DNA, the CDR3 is TGCAGCGTCAGCCCGGCCACGGGGACCCACGAGCAGTACTTC.

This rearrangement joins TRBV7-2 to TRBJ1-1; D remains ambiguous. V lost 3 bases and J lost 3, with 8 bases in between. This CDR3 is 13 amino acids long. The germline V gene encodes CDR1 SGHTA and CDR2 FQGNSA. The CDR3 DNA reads TGTGCCAGCAGCTTCGGGGAGGACACTGAAGCTTTCTTT. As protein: CASSFGEDTEAFF.

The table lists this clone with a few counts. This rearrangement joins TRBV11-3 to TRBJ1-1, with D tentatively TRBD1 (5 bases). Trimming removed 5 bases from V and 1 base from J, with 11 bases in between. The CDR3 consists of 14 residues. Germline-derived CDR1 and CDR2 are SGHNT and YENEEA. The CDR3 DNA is TGTGCCAGCAGCCTTCAGGGAAGGAACACTGAAGCTTTCTTT. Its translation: CASSLQGRNTEAFF.

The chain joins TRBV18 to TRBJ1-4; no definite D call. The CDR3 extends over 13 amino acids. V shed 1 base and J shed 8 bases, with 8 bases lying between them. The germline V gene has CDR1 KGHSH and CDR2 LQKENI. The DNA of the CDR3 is TGTGCCAGCTCACCACGGCCATACGAAAAACTGTTTTTT. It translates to CASSPRPYEKLFF.

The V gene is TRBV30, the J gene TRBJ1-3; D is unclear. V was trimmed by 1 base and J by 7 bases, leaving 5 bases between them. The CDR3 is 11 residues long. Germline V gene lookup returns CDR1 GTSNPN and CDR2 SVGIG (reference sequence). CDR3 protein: CAWSGTNTIYF. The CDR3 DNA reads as TGTGCCTGGAGTGGGACCAACACCATATATTTT.

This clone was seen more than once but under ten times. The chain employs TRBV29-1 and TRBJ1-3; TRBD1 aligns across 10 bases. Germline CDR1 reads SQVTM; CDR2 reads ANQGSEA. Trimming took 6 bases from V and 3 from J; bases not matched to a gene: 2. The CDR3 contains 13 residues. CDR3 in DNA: TGCAGCGTCGGGACAGGGGTTGGAAACACCATATATTTT. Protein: CSVGTGVGNTIYF.

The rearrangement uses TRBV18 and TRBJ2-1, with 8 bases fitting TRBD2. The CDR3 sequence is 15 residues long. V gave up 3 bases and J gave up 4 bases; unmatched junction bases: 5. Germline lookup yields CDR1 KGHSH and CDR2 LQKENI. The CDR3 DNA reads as TGTGCCAGCTCACCGCCGGGGGGGGCTTACAATGAGCAGTTCTTC. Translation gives CASSPPGGAYNEQFF. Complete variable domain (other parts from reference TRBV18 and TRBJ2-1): NAGVMQNPRHLVRRRGQEARLRCSPMKGHSHVYWYRQLPEEGLKFMVYLQKENIIDESGMPKERFSAEFPKEGPSILRIQQVVRGDSAAYFCASSPPGGAYNEQFFGPGTRLTVL.

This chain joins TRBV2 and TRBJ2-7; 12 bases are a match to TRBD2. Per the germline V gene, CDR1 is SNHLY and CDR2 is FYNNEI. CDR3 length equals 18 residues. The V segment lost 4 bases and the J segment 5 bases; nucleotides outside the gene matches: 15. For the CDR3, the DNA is TGTGCCAGCAGTGTACAGGCTTCTAGCGGGAGGGGGGACGACGAGCAGTACTTC. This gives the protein CASSVQASSGRGDDEQYF.

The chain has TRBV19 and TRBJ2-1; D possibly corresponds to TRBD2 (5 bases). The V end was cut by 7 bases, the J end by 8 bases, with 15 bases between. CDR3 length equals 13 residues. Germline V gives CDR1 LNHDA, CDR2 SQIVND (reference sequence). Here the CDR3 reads CASTGILEDEQFF. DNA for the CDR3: TGTGCCAGTACCGGGATACTAGAGGATGAGCAGTTCTTC.

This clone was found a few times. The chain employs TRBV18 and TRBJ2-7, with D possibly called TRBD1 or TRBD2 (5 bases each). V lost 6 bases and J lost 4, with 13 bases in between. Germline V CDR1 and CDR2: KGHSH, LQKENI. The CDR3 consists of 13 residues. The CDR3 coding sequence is TGTGCCAGCTCCCCTGGGGCGGGTTACGAGCAGTACTTC. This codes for CASSPGAGYEQYF.

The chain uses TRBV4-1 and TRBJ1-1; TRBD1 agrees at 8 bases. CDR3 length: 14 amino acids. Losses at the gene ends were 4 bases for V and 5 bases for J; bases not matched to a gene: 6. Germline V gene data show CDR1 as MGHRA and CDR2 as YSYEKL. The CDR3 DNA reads TGCGCCAGCAGCCGACGACAGGGGAGGACTGAAGCTTTCTTT. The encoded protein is CASSRRQGRTEAFF.

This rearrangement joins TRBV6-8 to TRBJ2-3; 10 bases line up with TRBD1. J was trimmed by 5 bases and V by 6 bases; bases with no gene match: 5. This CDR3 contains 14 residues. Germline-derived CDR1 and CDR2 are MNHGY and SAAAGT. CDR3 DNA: TGTGCCAGCAGCCTGCGGGACAGGGGAGATACGCAGTATTTT. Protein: CASSLRDRGDTQYF.

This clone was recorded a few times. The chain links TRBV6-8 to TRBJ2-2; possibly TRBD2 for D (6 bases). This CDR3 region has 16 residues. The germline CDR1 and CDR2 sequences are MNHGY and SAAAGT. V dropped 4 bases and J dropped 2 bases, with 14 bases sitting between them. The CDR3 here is CASSFGGSVNTGELFF. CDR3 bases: TGTGCCAGCAGTTTTGGGGGGTCGGTAAACACCGGGGAGCTGTTTTTT.

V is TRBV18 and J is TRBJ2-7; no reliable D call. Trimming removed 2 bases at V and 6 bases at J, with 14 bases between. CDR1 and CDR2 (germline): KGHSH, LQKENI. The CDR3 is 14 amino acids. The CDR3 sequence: CASSPGDPPGEQYF. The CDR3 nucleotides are TGTGCCAGCTCACCAGGTGACCCGCCCGGCGAGCAGTACTTC.

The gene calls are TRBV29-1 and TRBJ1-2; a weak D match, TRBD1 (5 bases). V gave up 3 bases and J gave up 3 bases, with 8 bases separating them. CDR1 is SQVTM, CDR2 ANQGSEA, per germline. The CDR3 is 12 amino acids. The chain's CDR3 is CSVDMGDYGYTF. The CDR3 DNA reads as TGCAGCGTTGATATGGGGGACTATGGCTACACCTTC.

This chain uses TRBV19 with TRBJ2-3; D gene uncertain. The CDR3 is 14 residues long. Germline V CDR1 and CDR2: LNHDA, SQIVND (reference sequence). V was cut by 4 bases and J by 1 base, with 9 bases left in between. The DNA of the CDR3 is TGTGCCAGTAGTAAGGGCTATGGCACAGATACGCAGTATTTT. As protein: CASSKGYGTDTQYF.

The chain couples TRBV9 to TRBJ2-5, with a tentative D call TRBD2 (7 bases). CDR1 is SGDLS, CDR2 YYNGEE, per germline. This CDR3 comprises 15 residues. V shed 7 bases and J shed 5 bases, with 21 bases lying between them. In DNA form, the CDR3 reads TGTGCCAGCGGGGGCTACGCGGGAGCTAGGGAGACCCAGTACTTC. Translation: CASGGYAGARETQYF.

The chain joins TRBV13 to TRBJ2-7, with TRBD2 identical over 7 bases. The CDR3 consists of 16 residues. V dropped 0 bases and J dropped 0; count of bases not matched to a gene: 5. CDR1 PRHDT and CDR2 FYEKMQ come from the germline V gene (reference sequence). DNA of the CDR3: TGTGCCAGCAGCTTAGGCGGCCGGGAGGCCTCCTACGAGCAGTACTTC. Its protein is CASSLGGREASYEQYF.

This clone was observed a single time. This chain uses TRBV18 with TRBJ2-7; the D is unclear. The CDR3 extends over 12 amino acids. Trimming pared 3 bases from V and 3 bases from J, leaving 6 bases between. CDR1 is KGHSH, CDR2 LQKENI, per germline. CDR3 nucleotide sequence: TGTGCCAGCTCACCCAATGACTACGAGCAGTACTTC. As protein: CASSPNDYEQYF.

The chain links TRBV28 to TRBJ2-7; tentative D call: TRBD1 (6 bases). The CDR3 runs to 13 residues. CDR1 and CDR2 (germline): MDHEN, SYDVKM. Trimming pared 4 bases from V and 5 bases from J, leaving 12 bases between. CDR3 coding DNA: TGTGCCAGCAGTTCCGGGACACCGAACGAGCAGTACTTC. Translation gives CASSSGTPNEQYF.

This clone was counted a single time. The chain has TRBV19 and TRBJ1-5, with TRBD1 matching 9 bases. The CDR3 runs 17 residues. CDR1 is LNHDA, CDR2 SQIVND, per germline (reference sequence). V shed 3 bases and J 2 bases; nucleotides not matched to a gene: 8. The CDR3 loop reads CASSIATGGFGNQPQHF. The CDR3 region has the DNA TGTGCCAGTAGTATTGCGACAGGGGGGTTCGGCAATCAGCCCCAGCATTTT.

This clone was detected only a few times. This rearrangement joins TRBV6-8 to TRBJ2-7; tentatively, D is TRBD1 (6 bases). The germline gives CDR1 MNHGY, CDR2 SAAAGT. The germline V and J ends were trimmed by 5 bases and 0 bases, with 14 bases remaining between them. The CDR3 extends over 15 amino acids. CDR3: CASSPGWDTSYEQYF. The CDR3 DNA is TGTGCCAGCAGTCCCGGTTGGGACACCTCCTACGAGCAGTACTTC.